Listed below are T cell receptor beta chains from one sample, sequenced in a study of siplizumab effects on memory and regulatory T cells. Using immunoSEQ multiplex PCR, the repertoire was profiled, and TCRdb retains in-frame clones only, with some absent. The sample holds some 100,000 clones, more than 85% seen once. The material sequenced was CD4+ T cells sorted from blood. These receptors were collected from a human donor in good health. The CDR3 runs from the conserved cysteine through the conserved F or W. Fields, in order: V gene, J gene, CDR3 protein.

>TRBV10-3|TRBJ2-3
CAISSRGPTQYTQYF
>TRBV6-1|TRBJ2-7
CAIGGTGRNSYEQYF
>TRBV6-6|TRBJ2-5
CASKGQFVLETQYF
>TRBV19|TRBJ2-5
CASSGGSGATGTQYF
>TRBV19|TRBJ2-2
CASTQGPPRGELFF
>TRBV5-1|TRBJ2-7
CASSASLTGHEQYF
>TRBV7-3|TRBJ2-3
CASSSRGPGLAGVIDTQYF
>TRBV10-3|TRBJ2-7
CAISGGQGVEYEQYF
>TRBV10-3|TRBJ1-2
CAISEGTNVAGSGYTF
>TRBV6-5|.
CASRPSISGGFEQYF
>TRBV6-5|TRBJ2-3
CASRSGGAADTQYF
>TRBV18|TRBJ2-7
CASSPGGWTYEQYF
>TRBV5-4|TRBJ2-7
CASSSTGGQGGEQYF
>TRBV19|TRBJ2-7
CASSRVATYEQYF
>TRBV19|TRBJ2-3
CAASSISLTSTDTQYF
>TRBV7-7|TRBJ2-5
CASSLRRQGETQYF
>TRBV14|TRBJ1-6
CASSPTGTGSPLHF
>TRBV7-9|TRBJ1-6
CASSWGQLNSPLHF